The sequence of this T cell receptor beta chain was determined in a study of Graves' ophthalmopathy and Graves' hyperthyroidism. Study results and caveats: Ophthalmopathy progression predictions by the model showed nearly 75% specificity and 70.59% sensitivity.

TCR beta CDR3 regions were amplified from RNA transcripts. The first-round RT-PCR employed HTBI primers together with the Qiagen OneStep RT-PCR kit. A multiplex PCR was then performed as the second round. TCRdb redid the calling of the multiplex PCR reads with MiXCR, one entry per CDR3 protein. The sample holds 150,000 to 200,000 distinct CDR3 sequences; roughly 36% are singletons and the top ten take over 7%. Comment on this clonotype: Its antigen is currently unknown.

The CDR3 totals 14 residues. V was clipped by 6 bases and J by 8 bases; unmatched bases: 8. The rearrangement uses TRBV12-3 or TRBV12-4 and TRBJ1-5; 9 bases are a match to TRBD1. This clonotype originated in a man younger than 45 with Graves' ophthalmopathy. The sequenced material came from peripheral blood. Here the CDR3 reads CASRETGGAEPQHF. In DNA, the CDR3 is TGTGCCAGCAGGGAAACAGGGGGCGCGGAGCCCCAGCATTTT.